This section outlines one T cell receptor (beta chain) sequence together with its context. The data belong to a study of blood T cell repertoires in COVID-19. Whole-study context: Samples taken during acute and convalescent COVID-19 were collected in the United States, Italy and Spain. PBMCs, B-cell-depleted T cells, or T cells provided the cDNA or gDNA that made up the material.

One Seattle source followed patients from active infection through their disease course. The method was immunoSEQ multiplex PCR; TCRdb's version includes in-frame clones alone and lacks a portion of them. The top ten clones hold 3% to 4.5% of a sample with 300,000 to 450,000 clones, approximately 89% of them seen once. V shed 0 bases and J shed 7 bases, with 13 bases lying between them. Germline loops: CDR1 LGHNA, CDR2 YNFKEQ. The CDR3 totals 15 residues. This clonotype was sampled from a woman aged 55-69 years with COVID-19, enrolled during active disease. The chain links TRBV4-2 to TRBJ1-3; perhaps TRBD1 as D (5 bases). Sequences were obtained from peripheral blood. The CDR3, as DNA: TGTGCCAGCAGCCAAGATATGCAGGGATGGAACACCATATATTTT. Amino acids: CASSQDMQGWNTIYF.